This TCR beta chain came from a study of cytomegalovirus exposure and HLA in healthy donors (TCRdb year 2017). Looking at the study overall: A later analysis indicated that the 90 to 150 validation repertoires were generated on the platform also employed for the approximately 700 repertoires of the first cohort. The study combined high-throughput TCR immunosequencing, statistical association of individual TCRs with disease status, and machine learning to predict cytomegalovirus infection status. A separate validation cohort of more than 100 different subjects was used in addition to the approximately 700-subject first cohort. The study was designed to test whether signatures of past pathogen exposure could be identified by cataloging public T cell receptors. The research as a whole found: The authors suggested that the approach could potentially be extended to other disease states and immunological phenotypes. The study listed 150 to 200 TCR beta chains as associated with cytomegalovirus. In a later analysis, TCRs clustered in the first cohort were found to also tend to co-occur in the approximately 120 validation repertoires, with 94% of cluster scores above 0. A later analysis had no HLA typing for the validation cohort, so co-occurrence there was scored across all 130 or so repertoires. While some public TCRs were present in many individuals, most TCR sequences turned up only very rarely across donors. The classifier was reported to diagnose cytomegalovirus status with high specificity and sensitivity in both the original and validation cohorts. A few of the identified cytomegalovirus-associated TCR beta chains were confirmed in vitro to be specific for cytomegalovirus antigens.

Notes on this clone: This receptor's antigen is unknown. Per-nucleotide qualities are absent, and no much larger clonotype sits a single base away.

The donors belonged to the validation cohort of over a hundred subjects, which was separate from the approximately 700-subject first cohort. The library was made by the immunoSEQ multiplex PCR assay. Turning to the authors' computational methods: A statistical classification framework was built to diagnose cytomegalovirus status from the catalog of TCR beta chain sequences. Drawn from immuneACCESS, this table holds only the in-frame rearrangements with V and J called that TCRdb kept. Clones are partly lost; checked studies trace under half to an unresolved V gene and leave the rest unexplained. From that table come the V and J calls and clone size; the DNA was used to work out D and trimming. Counted in this sample were 160,000 or so clones; around nine tenths of them appeared once. In total, the top ten clones hold roughly 1.4% of the sample. V and J lose 1 base and 6 bases, and a span of 24 bases separates them. CDR1 is given as ENHRY and CDR2 as SYGVKD, both from the germline V gene. CDR3 length: 18 amino acids, cysteine to phenylalanine. Just CDR3 DNA is preserved here, 54 bases in frame from base 1.

Recombination joined TRBV10-3 with TRBJ1-2; TRBD1 is possibly the D segment (6 matching bases). The TCR originated in a young woman in good health and CMV-seronegative. The sequenced material came from PBMCs. The CDR3 protein: CAISEFNPDRRVRNGYTF. The nucleotide sequence reads as follows: TGTGCCATCAGTGAGTTCAACCCGGACAGAAGGGTGAGAAATGGCTACACCTTC.